This TCR beta chain was profiled in a study of cytomegalovirus exposure and HLA in healthy donors listed by TCRdb under 2017. Turning to the overall study: According to an earlier analysis of 587 of the donors, 200 million or so T cells yielded roughly 110 million unique TCR beta sequences and 276 Gb of sequence data. In a later analysis, previously published TCR beta repertoires from 670 or so donors were re-analyzed and high-resolution HLA genotyping was added so that TCR occurrence patterns could be studied. Among the roughly 400 genotyped donors, under 90% belonged to the genetic ancestry cluster associated with self-reported Caucasian donors. The later analysis used no new phenotypic data to find candidate immune exposures, relying instead on TCR beta sequences and their occurrence across donors. The number of typed donors differed by locus: roughly 629-640 for A, B, C, DRB1 and DQB1; 500 to 550 for DQA1; 606 for DPA1; and around 490 for DPB1. An earlier analysis of more than 450 of the donors used high-throughput TCR beta sequencing to judge whether each TCR beta V gene segment behaved as functional or pseudogenic. Roughly 5 DR-DQ haplotypes were handled as single units for association and clustering, since linkage in the cohort was strong. The study was designed to test whether signatures of past pathogen exposure could be identified by cataloging public T cell receptors. A separate validation cohort of about 110 different subjects was used in addition to the roughly 700-subject first cohort. Alongside the repertoire data, information on donor age, sex, ethnicity and CMV serostatus was compiled. The study combined high-throughput TCR immunosequencing, statistical association of individual TCRs with disease status, and machine learning to predict cytomegalovirus infection status. Every discovery cohort repertoire had been produced on one sequencing platform. The T cell repertoires of around 730 subjects were profiled by immunosequencing and related to cytomegalovirus serostatus. Roughly 300 gigabases of sequencing data and around 88 million unique TCR sequences made up an early release that covered some 640 HLA-typed donors. Both class I and class II loci were covered by HLA typing, at four-digit resolution. Among a few hundred genotyped donors of the cohort, an average of around 240,000 unique TCR beta nucleotide sequences were sequenced per donor, about a sixth of them non-productive. A later genetic analysis took genome-wide SNP genotypes for about three fifths of the roughly 700 donors and used that subset as a discovery cohort.

What the study reported, not specific to this receptor: A total of about 150 TCR beta chains were listed by the study as associated with cytomegalovirus. The classifier was reported to diagnose cytomegalovirus status with high specificity and sensitivity in both the original cohort and the validation cohort. According to the authors, the approach could potentially be generalized to other disease states and immunological phenotypes. The 87-base-pair reads could not distinguish some IMGT-functional V segments, including TRBV6-2 and TRBV6-3, so those segments were excluded. A further reported finding was that TCR beta sequences accurately predicted the HLA-A and HLA-B alleles for most subjects in the first cohort. A later analysis associated 16,951 TCR beta sequences with specific HLA alleles at a false discovery rate of 0.05. Compared with the roughly 670-donor mean, donors in an Asian-associated ancestry cluster had fewer N-insertions in productive TCRs, according to a later genetic analysis. An earlier analysis of approximately 600 of the donors showed that most TCR beta V segments appeared in productive rearrangements either about 87% or about 30% of the time, which broadly matched IMGT annotations. Because HLA typing was unavailable for some donors at each locus, only the typed subset was used in association tests. Compared with equally common non-associated chains, HLA-associated TCR beta chains in a later analysis were more clonally expanded and had lower generation probabilities. A later analysis found that TCR association rates varied across HLA loci, with DRB1 alleles showing the most associated TCRs and HLA-C alleles the fewest. While some public TCRs were present in many individuals, most TCR sequences turned up only very rarely across donors. Linkage disequilibrium might explain the correlated functional status among segregating V segments, but an unknown experimental factor could not be excluded. When HLA alleles, especially DR and DQ, strongly co-occurred, TCR associations were difficult to assign to individual alleles. Some 15 rarely observed V segments, including chromosome 9 orphons, were excluded from the earlier analysis of a few hundred of the donors because counts were too low. V-gene and J-gene trimming of TCR beta chains was associated with a missense DCLRE1C variant in a later genetic analysis, and the association was replicated in an independent cohort. The presence/absence analyses assumed that sequencing depth was roughly uniform across donors, and that assumption may not be true. In vitro tests confirmed that three of the cytomegalovirus-associated TCR beta chains recognize cytomegalovirus antigens. In a later analysis, most CMV-associated TCR beta chains were found to appear HLA-restricted, with HLA associations seemingly driven largely by CMV exposure. A cluster of highly shared sequence variants was judged likely to be a technical artifact of the sequencing pipeline. Immune exposure information for the cohort was limited to CMV serostatus. Several of the top co-occurrence clusters appeared to be linked to parvovirus B19, influenza, CMV and Epstein-Barr virus, according to a later analysis. This cohort had only TCR beta chains sequenced, and the lack of alpha or paired-chain data limited which features could be detected.

The CDR3, cysteine through phenylalanine, is 13 amino acids long. The read is trimmed to its CDR3 DNA, 39 bases read in frame from base 1. As encoded in the germline V gene, CDR1 is ENHRY while CDR2 is SYGVKD. Trimming at the junction amounts to 6 bases on V and 1 base on J, and the germline ends lie 9 bases apart. In total, roughly 670 healthy bone marrow donors made up the cohort. At the time of sampling, every cohort member was nominally healthy, though immune exposures that went unrecorded were likely present. The donor was CMV seropositive and was included in the group of 250 to 300 seropositive cohort members. A peripheral blood sample was collected from each donor, and TCR beta sequencing was performed on peripheral blood mononuclear cells. The Qiagen DNeasy Blood Extraction Kit was used to extract genomic DNA from the blood cell samples. This clone was seen a single time. This receptor's antigen is unknown. The input lacks base qualities; no much larger clone sits a single base away.

Receptor libraries were prepared by the immunoSEQ multiplex PCR assay. For the multiplex PCR, a mixture combining 60 forward primers for TCR Vbeta segments and 13 reverse primers for TCR Jbeta segments was used. The CDR3 region of rearranged TCR beta genes was amplified from genomic DNA by a multiplex PCR assay. Amplified TCR beta libraries were sequenced as 87-base-pair reads on the Illumina HiSeq System. As for how the authors treated the data: A later analysis counted about 80 million unique TCR beta chains across the 666 repertoires, and roughly 9.9 million of these chains were shared by at least two donors. A nearest-neighbor algorithm error-corrected the raw reads and collapsed the reads into unique sequences, merging closely related sequences to remove PCR and sequencing errors. CDR3 sequences were aligned to IMGT reference sequences to assign V, D and J gene segments. For a sequence to be retained, a match of at least six nucleotides was required to both a V gene segment and a J gene segment. Rearrangements were classified as productive when the CDR3 lacked stop codons and remained in frame with V and J, and all other rearrangements were classified as non-productive. CDR3 was defined by IMGT convention, running from the second conserved V-encoded cysteine to the conserved J-encoded phenylalanine. The earlier analysis of more than 450 of the donors excluded sequences that lacked an unambiguous match to a single V gene segment. An earlier analysis of 587 of the donors classified V segments as functional when productive rearrangements were above 56.7% and as segregating when the standard deviation between donors was above 5%. A statistical classification framework was built for diagnosing cytomegalovirus status from the catalog of TCR beta chain sequences. V and J gene assignment, in a later analysis, came from comparing TCR nucleotide sequences with IMGT/GENE-DB human TR gene sequences. The TCRdist pipeline was used in a later analysis to assign CDR3 sequences and most-parsimonious VDJ recombination scenarios. In a later analysis, each TCR beta chain was defined by its CDR3 amino acid sequence together with its V-gene family, and reads lacking a unique V-gene family were excluded. A later analysis removed roughly 590 highly shared, low-generation-probability nucleotide sequences to deal with suspected cross-contamination and a sequencing artifact. In a later analysis, a clonal expansion index was calculated for each public chain from normalized within-repertoire ranks of inferred template counts. In a later analysis, generation probabilities were computed with a VDJ recombination model fitted to out-of-frame rearrangements, and the resulting probabilities were checked against IGoR. In a later analysis, TCR-TCR, TCR-HLA and TCR-CMV co-occurrence was scored with hypergeometric tests, and a repertoire-size bias correction was applied to TCR pairs. To estimate false discovery rates, a later analysis permuted the HLA or CMV assignments 20 times. In a later analysis, co-occurring TCRs were grouped with DBSCAN, and TCRdist sequence similarity was added when clustering was performed within HLA-allele-positive subsets. Repertoires with fewer than 30,000 or more than 120,000 public chains were left out of co-occurrence clustering, as were about five repertoires with anomalous nucleotide sharing. The clones in this table, taken by TCRdb from immuneACCESS, are in-frame only. Not every clone is retained; where verified, under half of the shortfall comes from an unresolved V gene, and the cause of the rest is unknown. V, J and clone size reflect that table, while D and trimming were determined from the DNA. For this sample the table gives 150,000 to 200,000 clones, of which more than 60% were detected only once. In total, the top ten clones hold 8% to 13% of the sample.

The receptor chain draws on TRBV10-3 and TRBJ1-1, with the D gene too uncertain to name. Sequences were obtained from PBMCs. The origin of this receptor is a man aged 25 to 40 in good health and CMV-seropositive. The sequence in DNA is TGTGCCATCAGCTCCTGGCAGAACACTGAAGCTTTCTTT. It translates as CAISSWQNTEAFF.